This T cell receptor (beta chain) derives from a study of blood T cell repertoires in COVID-19 (dated by TCRdb to 2019 to 2021). Context from the whole study: Collaborator samples came from the United States, Italy and Spain and covered acute and convalescent phases of COVID-19. The prospective study material was composed of cDNA or gDNA derived from T cells, B-cell-depleted T cells, or PBMCs. Deeply sampled blood TCRbeta repertoires from subjects exposed to, actively infected with, or recovered from COVID-19 were included in the dataset. A freely available public database, intended as a resource for researchers studying the immune response to SARS-CoV-2, is where the repertoires were released. The samples were drawn from the first 160 participants of the ongoing ImmuneRACE study and from 950 to 1,500 subjects provided by 6 global collaborators. Sample metadata almost always included a de-identified subject ID, COVID-19 status, age in years and sex. Where available, HLA class I and class II types were taken from metadata supplied by the sample provider and were not determined by assay-based typing.

This clone was counted only a few times. This receptor's antigen is unknown. No base quality values were provided; no much bigger clone lies one nucleotide off. The immunoSEQ Assay, a bias-controlled multiplex PCR, was used to amplify TCRbeta CDR3 regions from genomic DNA. The original pipeline was this. The number of nucleated cells in each sample was estimated by amplification of reference gene primers within the assay. Sequence reads were collapsed and filtered to measure the absolute abundance of every unique TCRbeta CDR3 rearrangement. For each sample, productive Simpson clonality was calculated as the square root of Simpson's diversity index across productive rearrangements. This is the immuneACCESS table as TCRdb keeps it, with only in-frame sequences that have V and J called. A part of the clones is gone; compared with another copy, unresolved V genes explain less than half, and the rest is unexplained. That table is the source of V, J and clone size, and D and trimming were worked out from the DNA. The sample data list hundreds of thousands of clones, and roughly 79% of these were observed just once. Of the sample, 7.5% falls within the top ten clones.

In Seattle, one collaborating source enrolled patients while the infection was active and tracked those patients longitudinally over the course of disease. Whole blood was collected in K2EDTA tubes by collaborating institutions according to the institutions' own protocols. For TCRbeta analysis, collaborators shipped samples as frozen whole blood, isolated PBMCs, or DNA extracted from either of those sample types. What the research found in general, with its limitations: The quantity of clinical and demographic metadata differed by source and by participant and was supplied without curation.

Measured from the cysteine to the phenylalanine, the CDR3 is 15 residues long. Only CDR3 DNA is held: 45 bases, read in frame from base 1. V is pruned by 4 bases and J by 4 bases, leaving 8 bases of the junction without a gene match. The germline V gene supplies CDR1 MDHEN and CDR2 SYDVKM. Sequencing was performed on peripheral blood. The rearrangement combines TRBV28 with TRBJ1-2; a stretch of 8 junction bases matches TRBD1. This sequence originates from a woman of 80 years or more with COVID-19, enrolled during active disease. CDR3 protein: CASSSPTGGGYGYTF. The DNA sequence follows: TGTGCCAGCAGTTCTCCTACAGGGGGTGGCTATGGCTACACCTTC.